These 9 T cell receptor beta chains originate from one sample sequenced in a study of regulatory T cells in long-lasting Graves disease. Time point described: newly diagnosed GD, antithyroid drugs for less than 3 months. From PBMCs, RNA was extracted and then used to make the TCR library. For TCR beta, libraries came from iRepertoire HTBI primers and Arm-PCR of CDR3 regions. In TCRdb, the multiplex PCR reads were re-called with MiXCR into one record per CDR3 protein. The repertoire holds roughly 400,000 distinct CDR3 sequences, with about a sixth as singletons. The data also belong to a second study, concerning T cells in Graves' hyperthyroidism and ophthalmopathy.

This specimen consisted of peripheral blood mononuclear cells (PBMCs), obtained at new diagnosis, from a patient treated with antithyroid drugs. The source of these receptors is a woman aged 18-29 years with Graves disease.

The chain has TRBV6-1 and TRBJ2-5; no definite D call. From germline, CDR1 is MNHNS and CDR2 SASEGT. V was shortened by 5 bases and J by 5 bases, with 12 bases between the two germline ends. The CDR3 runs to 13 residues. The CDR3 bases are TGTGCCAGCAGTCTCACAACCGGGGAGACCCAGTACTTC. This codes for CASSLTTGETQYF.

This clonotype was observed at least ten times. The CDR3 DNA reads as TGTGCCAGCAGTTTTTCAGGGGGCCGTGTGAACACTGAAGCTTTCTTT. The encoded protein is CASSFSGGRVNTEAFF. The chain employs TRBV28 and TRBJ1-1, with TRBD1 matching over 8 bases. The germline CDR1 and CDR2 sequences are MDHEN and SYDVKM. V gave up 3 bases and J gave up 0 bases; unmatched junction bases: 6. The CDR3 covers 16 residues.

The sample holds a few counts of this clonotype. This sequence joins TRBV9 and TRBJ2-2; D gene unclear. CDR3 size: 15 residues. Trimming cost V 0 bases and J 1 base, with 7 bases left between them. Germline V gives CDR1 SGDLS, CDR2 YYNGEE. CDR3 DNA sequence: TGTGCCAGCAGCGTAGGGCGGCTGAACACCGGGGAGCTGTTTTTT. Translated, it gives CASSVGRLNTGELFF.

This clonotype was detected a few times. V is TRBV27 and J is TRBJ2-5; 7 nucleotides line up with TRBD1. This CDR3 is 14 amino acids long. Germline V CDR1 and CDR2: MNHEY, SMNVEV (reference sequence). With V trimmed by 6 bases and J by 3 bases, 7 bases remained unmatched. The CDR3 DNA is TGTGCCAGCAGCGGGAACGACAGGGAAGAGACCCAGTACTTC. This translates into CASSGNDREETQYF.

Remarks on this clonotype: A much larger clone lies one base from this, so it may be a read error. This chain uses TRBV29-1 with TRBJ2-7; TRBD1 agrees at 8 bases. The germline V gene has CDR1 SQVTM and CDR2 ANQGSEA. The V segment lost 7 bases and the J segment 2 bases; nucleotides outside the gene matches: 7. The CDR3 sequence is 13 residues long. The CDR3 loop is CSARTGPPYEQYF. The DNA of the CDR3 is TGCAGCGCCCGGACAGGGCCTCCCTACGAGCAGTACTTC.

The sample holds a few counts of this clonotype. The V call is TRBV3-1, the J call TRBJ2-1; a weak D match, TRBD1 (6 bases). The CDR3 contains 14 residues. Germline CDR1 LGHDT, CDR2 YNNKEL (reference sequence). Trimming took 3 bases from V and 5 from J, leaving 11 bases between them. The CDR3 loop is CASSQGARNNEQFF. The DNA of the CDR3 is TGTGCCAGCAGCCAGGGGGCGCGTAACAATGAGCAGTTCTTC.

V usage is TRBV5-6 and J usage is TRBJ2-5; D not resolved. CDR1 SGHDT and CDR2 YYEEEE come from the germline V gene. Trimming removed 4 bases from V and 4 bases from J, with 11 bases in between. This CDR3 spans 13 amino acids. Here the CDR3 reads CASSPWGTETQYF. The CDR3 coding sequence is TGTGCCAGCAGCCCCTGGGGAACAGAGACCCAGTACTTC. The full variable domain, with the rest looked up from reference TRBV5-6 and TRBJ2-5, is DAGVTQSPTHLIKTRGQQVTLRCSPKSGHDTVSWYQQALGQGPQFIFQYYEEEERQRGNFPDRFSGHQFPNYSSELNVNALLLGDSALYLCASSPWGTETQYFGPGTRLLVL.

The rearrangement links TRBV18 to TRBJ2-1, with 11 bases fitting TRBD2. With 1 base clipped from V and 3 bases from J, the junction kept 8 bases outside the gene matches. Germline CDR1 and CDR2: KGHSH and LQKENI. This CDR3 contains 18 residues. The CDR3 region has the DNA TGTGCCAGCTCACCACTGGCTAGCGGGAGGTCGATCTACAATGAGCAGTTCTTC. Translation: CASSPLASGRSIYNEQFF.

At least ten counts were recorded for this clonotype. The chain links TRBV28 to TRBJ2-5, with 13 bases aligning to TRBD2. There are 16 residues in the CDR3. Germline V gives CDR1 MDHEN, CDR2 SYDVKM. The V segment lost 6 bases and the J segment 4 bases; nucleotides outside the gene matches: 8. CDR3 sequence: CASSPATSGRAETQYF. CDR3 sequence (DNA): TGTGCCAGCAGCCCGGCCACTAGCGGGAGGGCAGAGACCCAGTACTTC.